This T cell receptor beta chain stems from a study of regulatory T cells in long-lasting Graves disease. Stated time point: newly diagnosed GD, antithyroid drugs for less than 3 months. TCR sequences were obtained from RNA taken from PBMCs. The ends were cut back, 2 bases at V and 1 base at J, with 8 bases in the middle. This CDR3 contains 15 residues. Germline-derived CDR1 and CDR2 are SGHTA and FQGTGA. Arm-PCR of CDR3 regions and iRepertoire HTBI primers were used to build TCR beta libraries. Original handling: Analysis of the samples identified around 64 TRBV and 14 TRBJ segments. TCRdb re-called the multiplex PCR reads through MiXCR, storing one row per CDR3 protein. In this record, the V and J calls reflect TCRdb's handling and not the investigators' own analysis. The data show 620,000 or so distinct CDR3 sequences, 15% to 20% seen once. This clonotype was seen more than once but under ten times. The antigen is undetermined.

Points from the study as a whole: Sample size was small, which may have lowered accuracy.

These data also featured in a second study, about T cells in Graves' hyperthyroidism and ophthalmopathy. That report notes: Investigators excluded patients with uncontrolled infection, other autoimmune disease, pregnancy or lactation. It was a median 6.5 months before onset that the model predicted ophthalmopathy.

This receptor was obtained from a woman aged 25 to 39 with Graves disease. The chain employs TRBV7-3 and TRBJ2-2; no clear D. Sample: peripheral blood mononuclear cells (PBMCs), taken at new diagnosis, from a patient treated with antithyroid drugs. CDR3 sequence (DNA): TGTGCCAGCAGCTTACAACCCGGGAACACCGGGGAGCTGTTTTTT. This sequence encodes CASSLQPGNTGELFF. Complete variable domain (other parts from reference TRBV7-3 and TRBJ2-2): GAGVSQTPSNKVTEKGKYVELRCDPISGHTALYWYRQSLGQGPEFLIYFQGTGAADDSGLPNDRFFAVRPEGSVSTLKIQRTERGDSAVYLCASSLQPGNTGELFFGEGSRLTVL.